The clone carrying this T cell receptor beta chain was seen a single time. The protocol was immunoSEQ multiplex PCR, while the TCRdb copy is restricted to in-frame clones and leaves out a portion. The sample carries roughly 500,000 clones, approximately 90% recorded once. The V segment lost 4 bases and the J segment 11 bases; nucleotides outside the gene matches: 13. Germline loops: CDR1 LNHNV, CDR2 YYDKDF (reference sequence). The CDR3 is made up of 15 amino acids. Enrollees, about 18 to 95 years old, lived in approximately 24 US areas. The recovered donors of Cohort 3 showed two negative PCRs, clearance, or symptom resolution. These data originate in a study of blood T cell repertoires in COVID-19.

This clonotype originated in an older woman who had recovered from COVID-19. The rearrangement joins TRBV15 to TRBJ1-4, with 7 bases identical to TRBD1. Sequencing was carried out using PBMCs or T cells enriched from blood (not recorded which). In nucleotides, the CDR3 is TGTGCCACCAGCATCGGAGTCGGACAGGCGGGGAAACTGTTTTTT. Translation gives CATSIGVGQAGKLFF.